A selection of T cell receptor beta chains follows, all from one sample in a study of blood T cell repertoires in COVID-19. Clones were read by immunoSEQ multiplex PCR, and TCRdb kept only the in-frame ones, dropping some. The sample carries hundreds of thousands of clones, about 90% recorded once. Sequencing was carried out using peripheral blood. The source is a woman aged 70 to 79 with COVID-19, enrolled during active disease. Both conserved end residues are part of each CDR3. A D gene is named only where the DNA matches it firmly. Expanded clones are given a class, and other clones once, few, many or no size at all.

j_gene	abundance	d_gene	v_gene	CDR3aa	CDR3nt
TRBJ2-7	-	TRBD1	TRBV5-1	CASSFGSGTGIHEQYF	TGCGCCAGCAGCTTTGGATCCGGGACAGGGATCCACGAGCAGTACTTC
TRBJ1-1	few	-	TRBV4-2	CASSLGGGEDTEAFF	TGTGCCAGCAGCCTCGGGGGAGGGGAAGACACTGAAGCTTTCTTT
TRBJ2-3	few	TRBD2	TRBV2	CASCTSGRTSTQYF	TGTGCCAGCTGTACTAGCGGGAGGACAAGTACGCAGTATTTT
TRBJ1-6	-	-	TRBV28	CASSAPGINSPLHF	TGTGCCAGCAGTGCACCAGGGATCAATTCACCCCTCCACTTT
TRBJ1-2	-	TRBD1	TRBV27	CASSSSGTGTLSGYTF	TGTGCCAGCAGTTCGTCCGGGACAGGGACCCTAAGCGGCTACACCTTC
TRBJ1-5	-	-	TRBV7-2	CASSSGLSNQPQHF	TGTGCCAGCAGCTCGGGACTTAGCAATCAGCCCCAGCATTTT
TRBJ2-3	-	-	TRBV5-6	CASSFEGPSTDTQYF	TGTGCCAGCAGCTTTGAGGGCCCTAGCACAGATACGCAGTATTTT
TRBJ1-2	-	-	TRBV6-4	CASSKDRAGGYTF	TGTGCCAGCAGTAAAGATAGGGCGGGAGGCTACACCTTC
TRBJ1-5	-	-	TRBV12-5	CASGSQNSNQPQHF	TGTGCTAGTGGTTCCCAAAATAGCAATCAGCCCCAGCATTTT
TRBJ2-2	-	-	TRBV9	CASTAGEANTGELFF	TGTGCCAGCACCGCCGGGGAGGCGAACACCGGGGAGCTGTTTTTT
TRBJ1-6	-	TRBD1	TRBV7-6	CASSPSVTGLGYNSPLHF	TGTGCCAGCAGCCCCTCCGTGACAGGGTTGGGGTATAATTCACCCCTCCACTTT
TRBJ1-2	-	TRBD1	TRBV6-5	CASLDRGLGYGYTF	TGTGCCAGTCTCGACAGGGGGCTGGGCTATGGCTACACCTTC